These 27 T cell receptor beta chains originate from one sample sequenced in a study of blood T cell repertoires in COVID-19. The protocol was immunoSEQ multiplex PCR, while the TCRdb copy is restricted to in-frame clones and leaves out a portion. The sample gives fewer than 65,000 clones, about 90% of which show up once; around 7.3% is in the top ten. The specimen sequenced was peripheral blood. These receptors all come from an older woman with active or convalescent COVID-19.

V gene TRBV28 combines with J gene TRBJ1-2, with D perhaps matching TRBD1 (6 bases). Looked up from germline, CDR1 is MDHEN and CDR2 is SYDVKM. Trimming took 6 bases from V and 3 from J, leaving 20 bases between them. The CDR3 runs to 16 residues. CDR3 sequence reads: CASRQPTRGLDYGYTF. CDR3 sequence (DNA): TGTGCCAGCAGACAACCCACCAGGGGCTTAGACTATGGCTACACCTTC.

This clone occurred once. The rearrangement uses TRBV29-1 and TRBJ1-1, with a possible D match to TRBD1 (6 bases). The CDR3 is 13 amino acids. V was clipped by 1 base and J by 1 base, with 7 bases between them. The V gene's germline CDR1 is SQVTM and CDR2 ANQGSEA. The CDR3 spells CSVEGRGNTEAFF. Written as DNA, the CDR3 is TGCAGCGTTGAAGGCAGGGGGAACACTGAAGCTTTCTTT.

The chain carries TRBV28 and TRBJ2-3; TRBD2 agrees at 9 bases. Germline V gives CDR1 MDHEN, CDR2 SYDVKM. The CDR3 covers 15 residues. Trimming took 3 bases from V and 6 from J; bases not matched to a gene: 7. CDR3: CASSFLAGAGDTQYF. DNA of the CDR3: TGTGCCAGCAGTTTCTTAGCGGGGGCGGGTGATACGCAGTATTTT.

This clone was observed a single time. This chain joins TRBV9 and TRBJ1-1, with unresolved D. The CDR3 runs to 14 residues. V was clipped by 4 bases and J by 2 bases, with 12 bases between them. Germline V lookup: CDR1 SGDLS, CDR2 YYNGEE. The CDR3 here is CASSPIYINTEAFF. DNA for the CDR3: TGTGCCAGCAGCCCGATTTACATTAACACTGAAGCTTTCTTT.

This clone was seen only once. This sequence joins TRBV3-1 (or the pseudogene TRBV3-2) and TRBJ2-1, with D perhaps TRBD2 (5 bases). V lost 3 bases and J lost 4, with 13 bases in between. The CDR3 extends over 15 amino acids. The germline V gene encodes CDR1 LGHDT and CDR2 YNNKEL (reference sequence). CDR3 DNA: TGTGCCAGCAGCCACGGGCTGGGGAGATACAATGAGCAGTTCTTC. The encoded protein is CASSHGLGRYNEQFF.

For the CDR3, the DNA is TGTGCCAGTAGACGGGGACAGCACACCGGGGAGCTGTTTTTT. Translating gives CASRRGQHTGELFF. The genes are TRBV19 and TRBJ2-2; 7 bases are shared with TRBD1. The J segment lost 3 bases and the V segment lost 6 bases, leaving 4 bases of the junction unmatched. The CDR3 sequence is 14 residues long. Germline-derived CDR1 and CDR2 are LNHDA and SQIVND (reference sequence).

This chain uses TRBV11-3 with TRBJ2-7, with 9 bases that match TRBD1. Germline lookup yields CDR1 SGHNT and CDR2 YENEEA. This CDR3 is 13 amino acids long. The V and J ends lost 5 bases and 6 bases, in that order; junction bases with no gene match: 5. CDR3: CASSGQGRSEQYF. In DNA, the CDR3 is TGTGCCAGCAGCGGACAGGGGAGGAGCGAGCAGTACTTC. Based on the CDR3 plus reference TRBV11-3 and TRBJ2-7, the full variable domain is EAGVVQSPRYKIIEKKQPVAFWCNPISGHNTLYWYLQNLGQGPELLIRYENEEAVDDSQLPKDRFSAERLKGVDSTLKIQPAELGDSAVYLCASSGQGRSEQYFGPGTRLTVT.

V and J are TRBV5-1 and TRBJ2-5, with 8 bases fitting TRBD1. The germline V gene encodes CDR1 SGHRS and CDR2 YFSETQ. V shed 5 bases, J shed 3 bases, and the junction held 6 bases outside the gene matches. The CDR3 sequence is 14 residues long. This chain's CDR3 is CASRRGQAEETQYF. The CDR3 DNA sequence: TGCGCCAGCAGAAGGGGACAGGCCGAAGAGACCCAGTACTTC.

V and J are TRBV30 and TRBJ1-4; D gene ambiguous. Per the germline V gene, CDR1 is GTSNPN and CDR2 is SVGIG (reference sequence). V dropped 2 bases and J dropped 3 bases, with 13 bases sitting between them. The CDR3 loop spans 15 amino acids. DNA for the CDR3: TGTGCCTGGAGTCCGGCCGGGGTGGCTAATGAAAAACTGTTTTTT. This gives the protein CAWSPAGVANEKLFF.

The chain is built from TRBV11-2 and TRBJ1-5; D gene uncertain. The CDR3 contains 14 residues. V was clipped by 1 base and J by 3 bases, with 7 bases between them. Germline values: CDR1 SGHAT, CDR2 FQNNGV. The chain's CDR3 is CASSLGAYNQPQHF. CDR3 nucleotide sequence: TGTGCCAGCAGCTTAGGCGCTTACAATCAGCCCCAGCATTTT.

The chain combines TRBV11-2 with TRBJ2-3, with D possibly matching TRBD1 (6 bases). V was trimmed by 3 bases and J by 2 bases, leaving 12 bases between them. The V gene's germline CDR1 is SGHAT and CDR2 FQNNGV. The CDR3 loop spans 15 amino acids. The CDR3 DNA reads TGTGCCAGCAGCTTGCAGGGGTTAATCACAGATACGCAGTATTTT. This codes for CASSLQGLITDTQYF.

The V call is TRBV5-4, the J call TRBJ2-7; TRBD2 might be the D (5 bases). Looked up from germline, CDR1 is SGHNT and CDR2 is YYREEE (reference sequence). V was shortened by 0 bases and J by 0 bases, with 10 bases between the two germline ends. The CDR3 is 15 residues long. The CDR3 here is CASSLETTFSYEQYF. CDR3 nucleotide sequence: TGTGCCAGCAGCTTGGAGACTACCTTCTCCTACGAGCAGTACTTC.

The chain is built from TRBV11-2 and TRBJ1-1; 12 bases line up with TRBD1. The CDR3 runs to 16 residues. CDR1 and CDR2 from the germline V gene are SGHAT and FQNNGV. V shed 3 bases and J 5 bases; nucleotides not matched to a gene: 7. In DNA, the CDR3 is TGTGCCAGCAGCTTGGGACAGGGGGCCAGGGGAACTGAAGCTTTCTTT. Amino acids: CASSLGQGARGTEAFF.

CDR3 sequence (DNA): TGTGCCAGTTCTAGGACAGACCTAACTAATGAAAAACTGTTTTTT. Amino acids: CASSRTDLTNEKLFF. The chain is built from TRBV19 and TRBJ1-4; maybe TRBD1 (6 bases). There are 15 residues in the CDR3. The germline gives CDR1 LNHDA, CDR2 SQIVND (reference sequence). The V and J ends lost 8 bases and 1 base respectively, with 14 bases between them.

This chain connects TRBV4-2 to TRBJ2-3; TRBD2 matches 9 bases. V was clipped by 0 bases and J by 5 bases; unmatched bases: 12. The CDR3 has 18 residues. Germline V gene lookup returns CDR1 LGHNA and CDR2 YNFKEQ. CDR3 coding DNA: TGTGCCAGCAGCCAAGAAACGATGGCTAGCGGGGCGGGAGATACGCAGTATTTT. Translation: CASSQETMASGAGDTQYF.

V usage is TRBV28 and J usage is TRBJ2-1; 13 bases fit TRBD2. V trimming: 2 bases; J trimming: 10 bases; junction bases outside the gene matches: 5. The CDR3 consists of 15 residues. Germline lookup yields CDR1 MDHEN and CDR2 SYDVKM. The CDR3 loop reads CASSLVGLAGEEQFF. Written as DNA, the CDR3 is TGTGCCAGCAGTTTAGTAGGACTAGCGGGAGAGGAGCAGTTCTTC.

The genes are TRBV10-1 and TRBJ1-1, with no clear D. V was pared by 2 bases and J by 7 bases, with 5 bases between. Germline CDR1 and CDR2: WNHNN and SYGVQD (reference sequence). This CDR3 is 11 amino acids long. Here the CDR3 DNA reads TGCGCCAGCAGTGAGGGCGGTGAAGCTTTCTTT. Its protein product is CASSEGGEAFF.

V gene TRBV29-1 combines with J gene TRBJ2-1, with D perhaps matching TRBD1 (6 bases). The V gene lost 5 bases and the J gene lost 7 bases, with 18 bases spanning the gap. The V gene's germline CDR1 is SQVTM and CDR2 ANQGSEA. The CDR3 length is 14 residues. CDR3 region: CSVPINTGINEQFF. The CDR3 nucleotides read TGCAGCGTTCCTATAAACACAGGGATAAATGAGCAGTTCTTC.

The chain couples TRBV12-3 or TRBV12-4 to TRBJ1-2; D remains unclear. With 3 bases removed from V and 5 bases from J, the gap between germline ends came to 7 bases. The CDR3 runs 12 residues. CDR3 DNA: TGTGCCAGCAGTTTGACGGGGTATGGCTACACCTTC. The encoded protein is CASSLTGYGYTF.

The chain is built from TRBV20-1 and TRBJ2-6; 8 positions match TRBD2. The germline V gene encodes CDR1 DFQATT and CDR2 SNEGSKA (reference sequence). This CDR3 contains 17 residues. With 3 bases clipped from V and 2 bases from J, the junction kept 9 bases outside the gene matches. CDR3 sequence (DNA): TGCAGTGCTAGTCCCCCCTACGGGGGGGCTGGGGCCAACGTCCTGACTTTC. It specifies CSASPPYGGAGANVLTF.

This rearrangement joins TRBV5-4 to TRBJ1-2; D unresolved. Germline CDR1 is SGHNT and CDR2 is YYREEE (reference sequence). V gave up 4 bases and J gave up 6 bases, with 19 bases separating them. The CDR3 runs to 15 residues. Here the CDR3 reads CASSPPNPKTNGYTF. CDR3 DNA sequence: TGTGCCAGCAGCCCCCCGAACCCCAAAACTAATGGCTACACCTTC.

The chain links TRBV30 to TRBJ1-5, with D possibly matching TRBD1 (6 bases). The V end lost 3 bases, the J end lost 0 bases, and 15 bases lay between the germline ends. The CDR3 runs 16 residues. Germline V gives CDR1 GTSNPN, CDR2 SVGIG (reference sequence). The CDR3: CAWSHPTGYSNQPQHF. DNA for the CDR3: TGTGCCTGGAGCCACCCGACAGGATATAGCAATCAGCCCCAGCATTTT.

The rearrangement joins TRBV9 to TRBJ2-1; 10 bases are a match to TRBD2. The V and J ends lost 4 bases and 6 bases, in that order; junction bases with no gene match: 7. This CDR3 is 15 amino acids long. Germline CDR1 and CDR2: SGDLS and YYNGEE. The CDR3 DNA follows: TGTGCCAGCAGCCTCGGGACTAGCGACCTCAATGAGCAGTTCTTC. It is translated as CASSLGTSDLNEQFF.

The J gene is TRBJ2-1, the V gene TRBV6-6, with a possible D match to TRBD1 (5 bases). Germline V lookup: CDR1 MNHNY, CDR2 SVGAGI (reference sequence). The V and J ends lost 2 bases and 4 bases respectively, with 9 bases between them. There are 14 residues in the CDR3. The CDR3 reads CASSYEDKYNEQFF. In DNA, the CDR3 is TGTGCCAGCAGTTACGAGGACAAGTACAATGAGCAGTTCTTC.

The rearrangement links TRBV3-1 (or the pseudogene TRBV3-2) to TRBJ2-1; 9 nucleotides align to TRBD2. This CDR3 has 15 amino acids. V lost 0 bases, J lost 14 bases, and 11 bases stayed unmatched. Germline-derived CDR1 and CDR2 are LGHDT and YNNKEL (reference sequence). The CDR3 loop is CASSQDGWREGQEFF. The CDR3 DNA reads as TGTGCCAGCAGCCAAGATGGCTGGCGGGAGGGCCAGGAGTTCTTC.

There are a few counts of this clone. The gene calls are TRBV12-3 or TRBV12-4 and TRBJ1-5, with D possibly matching TRBD1 (6 bases). CDR3 length equals 12 residues. Trimming took off 6 bases at V and 4 bases at J, with 7 bases between the two ends. The CDR3 bases are TGTGCCAGCAGGAGGGGGAATCAGCCCCAGCATTTT. Protein product: CASRRGNQPQHF.

This clone has a single count. The CDR3 sequence is CATRQGPSSYNEQFF. In DNA form, the CDR3 reads TGTGCCACCAGACAGGGACCTAGCTCCTACAATGAGCAGTTCTTC. The chain uses TRBV6-5 and TRBJ2-1; TRBD1 agrees at 7 bases. The CDR3 sequence is 15 residues long. The J segment lost 0 bases and the V segment lost 10 bases, leaving 9 bases of the junction unmatched. Germline CDR1 and CDR2: MNHEY and SVGAGI.